These 12 T cell receptor beta chains were all obtained from the same sample, sequenced in a study of blood T cell repertoires in COVID-19. Sequenced by immunoSEQ multiplex PCR; TCRdb stores in-frame clones only, minus some. The data show some 180,000 clones, roughly four fifths seen once. Sample: peripheral blood. Every receptor here comes from a middle-aged woman with COVID-19, enrolled during active disease.

The CDR3 region has the DNA TGTGCCAGCAGCCCGAGTGGGCCTCTAGCGCATGAGCAGTTCTTC. Its protein is CASSPSGPLAHEQFF. The V call is TRBV9, the J call TRBJ2-1; D possibly corresponds to TRBD2 (6 bases). Trimming took off 4 bases at V and 8 bases at J, with 19 bases between the two ends. In germline, CDR1 is SGDLS, CDR2 YYNGEE. The CDR3 is 15 amino acids. Full variable domain (outside the CDR3, taken from reference TRBV9 and TRBJ2-1): DSGVTQTPKHLITATGQRVTLRCSPRSGDLSVYWYQQSLDQGLQFLIQYYNGEERAKGNILERFSAQQFPDLHSELNLSSLELGDSALYFCASSPSGPLAHEQFFGPGTRLTVL.

The chain employs TRBV11-2 and TRBJ2-5; 9 positions match TRBD2. J gave up 4 bases and V 5 bases, and 11 bases lay outside the gene matches. This CDR3 region has 16 residues. Per the germline V gene, CDR1 is SGHAT and CDR2 is FQNNGV. The DNA of the CDR3 is TGTGCCAGCAGCCTGGGGTTTAGCGGGAGTCGAGAGACCCAGTACTTC. Protein product: CASSLGFSGSRETQYF.

V and J are TRBV29-1 and TRBJ1-3, with 7 nucleotides matching TRBD1. Germline V lookup: CDR1 SQVTM, CDR2 ANQGSEA. V shed 4 bases, J shed 0 bases, and the junction held 3 bases outside the gene matches. The CDR3 is 14 amino acids. The CDR3 bases are TGCAGCGTTGTAGGGGGCGTCTCTGGAAACACCATATATTTT. Amino acids: CSVVGGVSGNTIYF.

By sample share, this clone is medium-sized (0.01 to 0.1%). This chain joins TRBV6-5 and TRBJ2-1; TRBD2 might be the D (6 bases). CDR1 is MNHEY and CDR2 is SVGAGI in the germline V gene. With 7 bases removed from V and 5 bases from J, the gap between germline ends came to 12 bases. The CDR3 spans 13 residues. The chain's CDR3 is CASTGGSNNEQFF. CDR3 nucleotides: TGTGCCAGCACCGGGGGTTCCAACAATGAGCAGTTCTTC.

The chain recombines TRBV15 with TRBJ2-7; 8 bases line up with TRBD1. Looked up from germline, CDR1 is LNHNV and CDR2 is YYDKDF (reference sequence). V lost 4 bases, J lost 6 bases, and 14 bases stayed unmatched. This CDR3 is 16 amino acids long. CDR3 coding DNA: TGTGCCACCAGCAAACGAGGTGGACAGGGCAGTTCCGAGCAGTACTTC. Translating gives CATSKRGGQGSSEQYF.

As concerns this clone: Germline and junction disagree at one end, which may indicate a read error. J is TRBJ2-3 and V is TRBV11-1, with 10 positions matching TRBD2. The germline V gene encodes CDR1 SGHAT and CDR2 FQDESV (reference sequence). The CDR3 has 16 residues. CDR3 sequence reads: CTSSFSSGGFLYTQYF. The CDR3 DNA follows: TGTACCAGCAGCTTTTCTAGCGGGGGTTTTCTATATACGCAGTATTTT. The full variable domain, rest sourced from reference TRBV11-1 and TRBJ2-3, is EAEVAQSPRYKITEKSQAVAFWCDPISGHATLYWYRQILGQGPELLVQFQDESVVDDSQLPKDRFSAERLKGVDSTLKIQPAELGDSAMYLCTSSFSSGGFLYTQYFGPGTRLTVL.

The chain recombines TRBV2 with TRBJ2-2; D is ambiguous. V was clipped by 3 bases and J by 0 bases, with 8 bases between them. Germline V lookup: CDR1 SNHLY, CDR2 FYNNEI. The CDR3 is 15 residues long. The CDR3 loop reads CASSDILSNTGELFF. Written as DNA, the CDR3 is TGTGCCAGCAGTGATATCCTATCGAACACCGGGGAGCTGTTTTTT.

The chain is built from TRBV6-6 and TRBJ1-2, with a weak D call TRBD1 (6 bases). This CDR3 contains 14 residues. Trimming shortened V by 6 bases and J by 8 bases, and 19 bases separated the two germline ends. Germline-derived CDR1 and CDR2 are MNHNY and SVGAGI (reference sequence). The CDR3 region has the DNA TGTGCCAGCAGCTCCGATTGGACAGATAGAGGCTACACCTTC. As protein: CASSSDWTDRGYTF.

V and J are TRBV18 and TRBJ1-1; no clear D. CDR1 and CDR2 from the germline V gene are KGHSH and LQKENI. The germline V and J ends were trimmed by 4 bases and 1 base, with 16 bases remaining between them. The CDR3 runs to 16 residues. CDR3 DNA sequence: TGTGCCAGCTCACAAGATGCTTTCGGAGCGAACACTGAAGCTTTCTTT. Translated, it gives CASSQDAFGANTEAFF.

V usage is TRBV15 and J usage is TRBJ1-2; the D is unclear. Germline V gene sequence: CDR1 LNHNV, CDR2 YYDKDF (reference sequence). CDR3 length equals 15 residues. Trimming cost V 3 bases and J 4 bases, with 15 bases left between them. CDR3 DNA sequence: TGTGCCACCAGCAGGGACCGGGTAGGGAGCTATGGCTACACCTTC. It is translated as CATSRDRVGSYGYTF.

This chain uses TRBV18 with TRBJ2-2; D ambiguous. Per the germline V gene, CDR1 is KGHSH and CDR2 is LQKENI. The CDR3 length is 13 residues. V was shortened by 1 base and J by 7 bases, with 7 bases between the two germline ends. CDR3 amino acids: CASSPRGFGELFF. In DNA, the CDR3 is TGTGCCAGCTCACCACGCGGTTTCGGGGAGCTGTTTTTT. Filled out from reference TRBV18 and TRBJ2-2, the complete variable domain reads NAGVMQNPRHLVRRRGQEARLRCSPMKGHSHVYWYRQLPEEGLKFMVYLQKENIIDESGMPKERFSAEFPKEGPSILRIQQVVRGDSAAYFCASSPRGFGELFFGEGSRLTVL.

The chain uses TRBV27 and TRBJ2-1; D not certain. The CDR3 totals 11 residues. Germline V gene lookup returns CDR1 MNHEY and CDR2 SMNVEV (reference sequence). V lost 6 bases and J lost 7, with 7 bases in between. The CDR3 spells CASSSRNEQFF. CDR3 sequence (DNA): TGTGCCAGCAGCTCTAGAAATGAGCAGTTCTTC.